The 28 T cell receptor beta chains below were found in one sample sequenced in a study of T cells in women clearing cervical HPV infection (dated by TCRdb to 2017 to 2018). The library relied on the immunoSEQ multiplex PCR assay. TCRdb obtained this table from immuneACCESS and retained in-frame rearrangements with V and J assigned. These tables miss some clones; where compared with another copy, unresolved V genes account for less than half of the shortfall, and the remainder is unexplained. This sample's table contains some 20,000 clones. In total, the top ten clones hold under 8.5% of the sample. Sequenced: blood buffy coat. Receptors were obtained from a woman aged 18 to 75 with a cervical HPV16 infection that either progressed to CIN3+ or cleared (not recorded which).

As for this clone: The sequenced fragment ends 3 residues before the CDR3 boundary, so the rest is inferred from the germline J gene. The V and J genes are TRBV7-6 and TRBJ1-2, with a possible D match to TRBD1 (5 bases). Germline V gene lookup returns CDR1 SGHVS and CDR2 FNYEAQ. The CDR3 is made up of 17 amino acids. CDR3 DNA (partial): TGTGCCAGCAGCACCAAGCCAGGGAGGAGACCCTACAATGAC. Encoded protein: CASSTKPGRRPYND. The CDR3 in its entirety is CASSTKPGRRPYNDYTF. Supplemented by reference TRBV7-6 and TRBJ1-2, the full variable domain reads GAGVSQSPRYKVTKRGQDVALRCDPISGHVSLYWYRQALGQGPEFLTYFNYEAQQDKSGLPNDRFSAERPEGSISTLTIQRTEQRDSAMYRCASSTKPGRRPYNDYTFGSGTRLTVV.

This clone is medium-sized (0.01 to 0.1%) by frequency. The CDR3 end is not reached by the read, which stops 3 residues before it; the germline J gene fills it in. V gene TRBV6-2 or TRBV6-3 combines with J gene TRBJ2-3, with 7 bases fitting TRBD2. Looked up from germline, CDR1 is MNHEY and CDR2 is SVGEGT. CDR3 size: 14 residues. The ends lost 7 bases at V and 3 bases at J; junction bases unmatched: 7. The CDR3 sequence: CASTRTSVTDTQYF. The sequenced part of the CDR3 DNA is TGTGCCAGCACACGCACTAGCGTTACAGATACG.

In the case of this clone: The sequence runs out 3 residues before the end of the CDR3; the remainder is reconstructed from the germline J gene. The V call is TRBV29-1, the J call TRBJ2-2; TRBD2 might be the D (6 bases). V lost 7 bases, J lost 7 bases, and 16 bases lay in between. Germline V gene data show CDR1 as SQVTM and CDR2 as ANQGSEA. This CDR3 has 13 amino acids. The DNA read from the CDR3 is TGCAGCGCCTCGGGAGCGGGCAACGGGGAG. Encoded protein: CSASGAGNGE. The CDR3 in its entirety is CSASGAGNGELFF.

On this clone: The read stops 3 residues short of the end of the CDR3; the missing end is completed from the germline J gene. The chain combines TRBV6-2 or TRBV6-3 with TRBJ1-1, with 7 positions matching TRBD1. This CDR3 region has 11 residues. After removal of 7 bases from V and 7 bases from J, the junction contained 3 bases not matched to a gene. Germline loops: CDR1 MNHEY, CDR2 SVGEGT. The covered CDR3 bases are TGTGCCAGCAACCAGGGGGGTGAA. Protein: CASNQGGE. The CDR3, in full, reads CASNQGGEAFF.

Details on this clone: The read gets to within 3 residues of the CDR3 end, and the germline J gene fills in the rest. This chain uses TRBV20-1 with TRBJ2-7; D is possibly TRBD2 (5 bases). Germline values: CDR1 DFQATT, CDR2 SNEGSKA (reference sequence). There are 12 residues in the CDR3. V lost 3 bases, J lost 6 bases, and 12 bases lay in between. The CDR3 region is CSASRGSSEQYF. The DNA read from the CDR3 is TGCAGTGCTAGTCGGGGTAGTAGCGAG.

To note about this clone: The CDR3 end falls 3 residues outside the read, so it is completed with the germline J gene. The rearrangement uses TRBV18 and TRBJ1-2, with D hard to call. CDR3 length: 14 amino acids. Germline V lookup: CDR1 KGHSH, CDR2 LQKENI. The covered CDR3 bases are TGTGCCAGCTCACCGGGTACTAGCGGCCATGAC. As protein: CASSPGTSGHD. The full-length CDR3 reads as CASSPGTSGHDYTF.

In the case of this clone: Read sequence stops 3 residues before the CDR3 end, and the germline J gene provides the missing end. The chain employs TRBV10-3 and TRBJ2-1, with 9 bases identical to TRBD1. Germline trimming cut 6 bases from V and 6 bases from J; bases unmatched to any gene: 15. The CDR3 extends over 17 amino acids. Germline V gene data show CDR1 as ENHRY and CDR2 as SYGVKD. The CDR3 bases that were read are TGTGCCATCAGCTCTAACGGATGGGGACAGGGCGGCAATGAG. It yields the protein CAISSNGWGQGGNE. The full CDR3 sequence reads CAISSNGWGQGGNEQFF.

In regard to this clone: Sequencing ends 3 residues short of the CDR3 end; the germline J gene provides the rest. The V gene is TRBV12-3 or TRBV12-4, the J gene TRBJ2-5, with TRBD2 matching over 8 bases. The CDR3 has 12 amino acids. The sequenced CDR3 bases are TGTGCCAGCACCCCGGGGGGGAATACC. It translates to CASTPGGNT. The full CDR3 is CASTPGGNTQYF.

As for this clone: The CDR3 end falls 3 residues outside the read, so it is completed with the germline J gene. The J gene is TRBJ2-5, the V gene TRBV19, with D perhaps matching TRBD1 (5 bases). Trimming cost V 8 bases and J 2 bases, with 15 bases left between them. The germline V gene has CDR1 LNHDA and CDR2 SQIVND (reference sequence). The CDR3 spans 14 residues. Incomplete CDR3 DNA: TGTGCCAGTTCGCCTCGGACACCGCAAGAGACC. As protein: CASSPRTPQET. The CDR3 in its entirety is CASSPRTPQETQYF.

Points on this clone: Read sequence stops 3 residues before the CDR3 end, and the germline J gene provides the missing end. This chain uses TRBV2 with TRBJ1-5, with a possible D match to TRBD1 (5 bases). Germline loops: CDR1 SNHLY, CDR2 FYNNEI. The CDR3 totals 13 residues. V lost 7 bases and J lost 4, with 11 bases in between. CDR3 in amino acids: CASKRTPNQPQHF. CDR3 DNA (partial): TGTGCCAGCAAGAGGACACCTAATCAGCCC.

To note about this clone: The read finishes 3 residues shy of the CDR3 end, and the germline J gene is used to complete it. The chain couples TRBV6-2 or TRBV6-3 to TRBJ2-2; D might be TRBD1 (5 bases). Germline V gene data show CDR1 as MNHEY and CDR2 as SVGEGT. The CDR3 consists of 15 residues. CDR3: CATLWASSGANVLFF. Incomplete CDR3 DNA: TGTGCCACCCTTTGGGCAAGCTCTGGGGCCAACGTG.

Remarks on this clone: The read gets to within 3 residues of the CDR3 end, and the germline J gene fills in the rest. V gene TRBV2 combines with J gene TRBJ2-1, with 8 bases lining up with TRBD2. Per germline, CDR1 SNHLY and CDR2 FYNNEI. The ends lost 6 bases at V and 4 bases at J; junction bases unmatched: 5. CDR3 length: 14 residues. The CDR3 reads CASRTSVLYNEQFF. Incomplete CDR3 DNA: TGTGCCAGCAGGACTAGCGTTTTATACAATGAG. Variable domain in full (rest from reference TRBV2 and TRBJ2-1): EPEVTQTPSHQVTQMGQEVILRCVPISNHLYFYWYRQILGQKVEFLVSFYNNEISEKSEIFDDQFSVERPDGSNFTLKIRSTKLEDSAMYFCASRTSVLYNEQFFGPGTRLTVL.

With respect to this clone: The CDR3 end lies 3 residues beyond the end of the read and is filled in from the germline J gene. The V and J genes are TRBV18 and TRBJ1-2; TRBD1 is a possible D gene (5 bases). Germline values: CDR1 KGHSH, CDR2 LQKENI. The CDR3 sequence is 16 residues long. CDR3 sequence reads: CASSPMSQGSYNDYTF. The CDR3 bases that were read are TGTGCCAGCTCACCAATGAGTCAGGGATCCTACAATGAC. Variable domain in full (rest from reference TRBV18 and TRBJ1-2): NAGVMQNPRHLVRRRGQEARLRCSPMKGHSHVYWYRQLPEEGLKFMVYLQKENIIDESGMPKERFSAEFPKEGPSILRIQQVVRGDSAAYFCASSPMSQGSYNDYTFGSGTRLTVV.

On this clone: The CDR3 goes on 3 residues after the read ends, and that part is filled in from the germline J gene. The rearrangement links TRBV7-2 to TRBJ1-1; D remains ambiguous. The germline gives CDR1 SGHTA, CDR2 FQGNSA. The CDR3 consists of 14 residues. The CDR3 protein is CASSFTPSTDTAFF. CDR3 DNA, as far as it was read: TGTGCCAGCAGCTTCACCCCCAGCACAGATACG.

The CDR3 bases that were read are TGTGCCAGCAGCTTATCCAGGGGGAACACTGAA. This gives the protein CASSLSRGNTE. The CDR3 as a whole reads CASSLSRGNTEAFF. J is TRBJ1-1 and V is TRBV7-9; possibly TRBD1 for D (6 bases). The DNA ends 3 residues before the CDR3 does, and the rest of the CDR3 is filled in from the germline J gene. V lost 2 bases to trimming and J lost 1 base, with 8 bases between them. This CDR3 is built from 14 residues. The germline V gene encodes CDR1 SEHNR and CDR2 FQNEAQ (reference sequence).

On this clone itself: The CDR3 end is not reached by the read, which stops 3 residues before it; the germline J gene fills it in. J is TRBJ1-6 and V is TRBV28; maybe TRBD1 (5 bases). The CDR3 has 16 amino acids. Trimming removed 4 bases from V and 10 bases from J, with 20 bases in between. Germline V gene data show CDR1 as MDHEN and CDR2 as SYDVKM. This CDR3 reads CASSSPGQGRGSPLHF. The sequenced CDR3 bases are TGTGCCAGCAGTTCCCCGGGCCAGGGAAGAGGGTCACCC.

In the case of this clone: Sequencing ends 3 residues short of the CDR3 end; the germline J gene provides the rest. The chain is built from TRBV18 and TRBJ1-1; possible D gene TRBD1, 5 bases. Germline V CDR1 and CDR2: KGHSH, LQKENI. The V and J ends lost 4 bases and 0 bases respectively, with 9 bases between them. The CDR3 loop spans 14 amino acids. CDR3 DNA (partial): TGTGCCAGCTCACTAGACAGATTGAACACTGAA. As protein: CASSLDRLNTE. The whole CDR3 protein reads CASSLDRLNTEAFF.

Note on this clone: The CDR3 is cut off 3 residues early in the read; its end comes from the germline J gene. The chain is built from TRBV20-1 and TRBJ1-5, with a weak D call TRBD1 (5 bases). Germline CDR1 is DFQATT and CDR2 is SNEGSKA (reference sequence). This CDR3 region has 13 residues. Trimming pared 3 bases from V and 5 bases from J, leaving 11 bases between. CDR3 region: CSARGGSYQPQHF. The CDR3 bases that were read are TGCAGTGCTAGGGGGGGAAGTTATCAGCCC.

Regarding this clone: The CDR3 end is not reached by the read, which stops 3 residues before it; the germline J gene fills it in. The V and J genes are TRBV19 and TRBJ1-1; D call uncertain. This CDR3 comprises 14 residues. Germline loops: CDR1 LNHDA, CDR2 SQIVND (reference sequence). V lost 2 bases and J 0 bases, leaving 7 bases between the germline ends. This chain's CDR3 is CASSITVMNTEAFF. Incomplete CDR3 DNA: TGTGCCAGTAGTATAACGGTGATGAACACTGAA. The whole variable domain, filled in from reference TRBV19 and TRBJ1-1, reads DGGITQSPKYLFRKEGQNVTLSCEQNLNHDAMYWYRQDPGQGLRLIYYSQIVNDFQKGDIAEGYSVSREKKESFPLTVTSAQKNPTAFYLCASSITVMNTEAFFGQGTRLTVV.

Comments on this clone: The read ends 3 residues before the CDR3 terminus; that terminus is restored from the germline J gene. The chain employs TRBV18 and TRBJ1-2, with TRBD1 matching over 7 bases. After removal of 2 bases from V and 5 bases from J, the junction contained 8 bases not matched to a gene. Germline CDR1 and CDR2: KGHSH and LQKENI. The CDR3 loop spans 15 amino acids. The covered CDR3 bases are TGTGCCAGCTCACCAAATACAGGGGCAGATTATGGC. The encoded protein is CASSPNTGADYG. The CDR3 in full is CASSPNTGADYGYTF.

About this clone itself: The read terminates 3 residues before the CDR3 end, so the remaining end is supplied by the germline J gene. The V gene is TRBV24-1, the J gene TRBJ2-3; D gene unclear. The CDR3 length is 12 residues. The V and J ends lost 2 bases and 4 bases respectively, with 3 bases between them. Germline values: CDR1 KGHDR, CDR2 SFDVKD. The covered CDR3 bases are TGTGCCACCAGTGATTACTCAGATACG. It specifies CATSDYSDT. The entire CDR3 sequence reads CATSDYSDTQYF.

Details on this clone: The read ends 3 residues early relative to the CDR3; the germline J gene fills the gap. The V call is TRBV29-1, the J call TRBJ2-5, with D perhaps assigned TRBD1 or TRBD2 (6 bases each). This CDR3 region has 14 residues. The V gene lost 2 bases and the J gene lost 4 bases, with 14 bases spanning the gap. Per the germline V gene, CDR1 is SQVTM and CDR2 is ANQGSEA. Partial CDR3 DNA: TGCAGCGTTGAAAACCGAGGAGGGGGAGAGACC. Amino acids: CSVENRGGGET. The complete CDR3 sequence is CSVENRGGGETQYF. The full variable domain, completed using reference TRBV29-1 and TRBJ2-5, is SAVISQKPSRDICQRGTSLTIQCQVDSQVTMMFWYRQQPGQSLTLIATANQGSEATYESGFVIDKFPISRPNLTFSTLTVSNMSPEDSSIYLCSVENRGGGETQYFGPGTRLLVL.

As for this clone: The CDR3 is cut off 3 residues early in the read; its end comes from the germline J gene. The chain employs TRBV7-8 and TRBJ1-4, with 9 bases lining up with TRBD1. The germline gives CDR1 SGHVS, CDR2 FQNEAQ. V trimming: 5 bases; J trimming: 8 bases; junction bases outside the gene matches: 6. This CDR3 contains 14 residues. The covered CDR3 bases are TGTGCCAGCAGCCGGAACAGGGGGCAGGAAAAA. Protein: CASSRNRGQEK. The full CDR3 protein is CASSRNRGQEKLFF.

Worth noting for this clone: The CDR3 is cut off 3 residues early in the read; its end comes from the germline J gene. The gene calls are TRBV7-3 and TRBJ1-2; the match to TRBD1 covers 8 bases. Trimming cost V 4 bases and J 6 bases; bases outside gene matches: 4. The CDR3 contains 13 residues. Germline CDR1 is SGHTA and CDR2 is FQGTGA. The CDR3 here is CASSSPTGDGYTF. The CDR3 bases that were read are TGTGCCAGCAGCTCCCCGACAGGGGATGGC.

As regards this clone: The junction departs from the called germline gene at one end, perhaps through a read error. Sequencing ends 3 residues short of the CDR3 end; the germline J gene provides the rest. In the same sample, other DNA sequences code for this CDR3. The chain is built from TRBV16 and TRBJ1-3; no clear D gene. Germline lookup yields CDR1 KGHSY and CDR2 FQNENV. The CDR3 is 17 residues long. The CDR3 sequence is CASSQFHFGPAGNTIYF. CDR3 bases read: TGTGCCAGCAGCCAATTTCATTTTGGGCCGGCCGGAAACACG.

Worth noting for this clone: The observed sequence ends 3 residues before the CDR3 terminus, with the missing tail filled in from the germline J gene. The chain uses TRBV5-1 and TRBJ2-2; 7 bases match TRBD1. The germline V gene has CDR1 SGHRS and CDR2 YFSETQ. The CDR3 has 13 residues. CDR3 region: CASTGQTNEKLFF. CDR3 DNA, as far as it was read: TGCGCCAGCACGGGACAGACTAATGAAAAG.

For this clone: The read ends 3 residues before the CDR3 terminus; that terminus is restored from the germline J gene. The chain combines TRBV7-9 with TRBJ1-1, with D tentatively TRBD1 (5 bases). The CDR3 contains 15 residues. V gave up 5 bases and J gave up 5 bases, with 18 bases separating them. Germline CDR1 and CDR2: SEHNR and FQNEAQ (reference sequence). The CDR3 is CASSPRTGIGTEAFF. CDR3 DNA, as far as it was read: TGTGCCAGCAGCCCACGTACAGGTATTGGAACTGAA. The full variable domain, in which reference TRBV7-9 and TRBJ1-1 provide the parts outside the CDR3, is DTGVSQNPRHKITKRGQNVTFRCDPISEHNRLYWYRQTLGQGPEFLTYFQNEAQLEKSRLLSDRFSAERPKGSFSTLEIQRTEQGDSAMYLCASSPRTGIGTEAFFGQGTRLTVV.

Notes on this clone: The read comes to an end 3 residues before the CDR3 does, leaving the germline J gene to fill in the end. The chain combines TRBV10-3 with TRBJ1-2, with 8 nucleotides matching TRBD1. V was clipped by 5 bases and J by 3 bases; unmatched bases: 2. Looked up from germline, CDR1 is ENHRY and CDR2 is SYGVKD. CDR3 length: 13 residues. Here the CDR3 reads CAISQGADYGYTF. The covered CDR3 bases are TGTGCCATCAGTCAGGGGGCGGACTATGGC.